These T cell receptor beta chains were read from a single sample in a study of blood T cell repertoires in COVID-19. Data came from immunoSEQ multiplex PCR; TCRdb stores just in-frame clones and leaves some out. The repertoire consists of around 160,000 clones, with 80% to 85% occurring once and the leading ten covering around two fifths. The material sequenced was peripheral blood. The receptors shown here come from a human donor in a cohort sampled during active COVID-19. CDR3s include the opening cysteine and the closing phenylalanine or tryptophan. D genes are given only for firm matches.

v_call d_call cdr3_aa
TRBV7-2 NA CASSLAPNNQPQHF
TRBV4-1 TRBD1 CASSNPGQGAGANVLTF
TRBV14 TRBD1 CASSPTGGKTQYF
TRBV25-1 TRBD1 CASSAGGLGEKLFF
TRBV19 TRBD2 CASSIAEGLAVSYNEQFF
TRBV19 NA CASSQMGGKNIQYF
TRBV7-2 TRBD2 CASSPRRGDNEQYF
TRBV6-2/TRBV6-3 NA CASSYTYSNQPQHF
TRBV20-1 NA CSPEETQYF
TRBV29-1 NA CSVRRDTKIGNTIYF
TRBV5-4 NA CASSPGRGWGLYTQYF
TRBV5-1 TRBD1 CASSQGTGGAFGYTF
TRBV3-1/TRBV3-2 TRBD2 CASKLAGGPHTDTQYF
TRBV7-2 TRBD2 CASSSRLAGGGDTQYF
TRBV28 TRBD1 CASSSQPGTANTEAFF
TRBV19 NA CASSRQVPGYGYTF
TRBV6-2/TRBV6-3 NA CASSLWGRGNTIYF
TRBV12-3/TRBV12-4 NA CASSLSDNTEAFF
TRBV2 NA CASSGGGNTDTQYF
TRBV30 TRBD2 CAWSASRSSGATGELFF
TRBV21-1 NA CASEHPGLHYEQYF
TRBV19 TRBD1 CATQGQINQPQHF
TRBV4-1 NA CASSQDAGDPYEQYF
TRBV11-3 NA CASSSSHEASNEQFF
TRBV5-4 NA CASSLSGGDTQYF
TRBV4-3 NA CASSQDSTGLNYGYTF
TRBV6-5 NA CASSSTGGNQPQHF
TRBV5-8 NA CASSFRTVLSGETQYF
TRBV29-1 NA CSVYVPGFHEQYF
TRBV7-2 TRBD1 CASSLEQGATYEQYF
TRBV7-2 TRBD1 CASSFRGRNNQPQHF
TRBV5-1 TRBD2 CASSGAGGLTDTQYF
TRBV19 NA CASRSRERRSYEQYF
TRBV5-1 TRBD1 CASSLTGASGNTIYF
TRBV7-8 NA CASSSQAHTGELFF
TRBV6-5 TRBD1 CASSRDSDSTDTQYF
TRBV10-3 TRBD2 CAISTSGGASTDTQYF
TRBV3-1/TRBV3-2 TRBD1 CASSQGRGNVNTEAFF
TRBV6-2/TRBV6-3 TRBD2 CASSRPAGGSNTGELFF
TRBV4-3 NA CASSQIQGSYGYTF
TRBV3-1/TRBV3-2 TRBD2 CASSQDGGTRETQYF
TRBV5-5 NA CASSLVQVSSGNTIYF
TRBV18 TRBD1 CASSPPTGGNYGYTF
TRBV4-3 TRBD1 CASSPGTVSYNEQFF
TRBV7-2 NA CASQGWSGYTF